This T cell receptor beta chain stems from a study of CD8 T cells in ankylosing spondylitis. Overall study results and limits: Ankylosing spondylitis blood appeared to be characterized by a TCR beta motif of under ten highly homologous variants. As for the disease-linked clones, they showed a CD8+ phenotype and occurred at relatively low frequencies in peripheral blood.

Libraries of TCR beta came from quantitative 5'-RACE with molecular barcodes. TCRdb reanalysed the 5' RACE reads using MiXCR and keeps one entry per CDR3 protein. The table has about 840,000 distinct CDR3 sequences, 12% seen once. V shed 4 bases, J shed 12 bases, and the junction held 10 bases outside the gene matches. The CDR3 spans 14 residues. Germline CDR1 is SGHTA and CDR2 is FQGNSA. This clonotype was detected many times. What it binds is unknown. The chain links TRBV7-2 to TRBJ2-1, with 9 bases identical to TRBD1. The TCR comes from a male donor with ankylosing spondylitis. The source material was blood, either unsorted or a sorted T cell fraction (not recorded which). In DNA form, the CDR3 reads TGTGCCAGCAGCTCACGACAGGGGGGAATGGGGCAGTTCTTC. Encoded protein: CASSSRQGGMGQFF.